The rows below give T cell receptor beta chains drawn from one sample of a study of control samples from healthy donors and cancer patients. Measured with immunoSEQ multiplex PCR; TCRdb has only the in-frame clones, and not every one. Among 100,000 to 120,000 clones listed, 85% to 90% were seen once. Sequenced: PBMCs. The receptors derive from a woman aged 55-75 years with lung cancer. Each CDR3 is given with its conserved first and last residue. Fields, in order: clone size, D gene, V gene, J gene, CDR3 DNA, CDR3 protein. The D gene is left open where the match is weak. Clone size is not always given. Where it is, it says once, few, many or a class for expanded clones.

>NA|NA|TRBV2|TRBJ2-1
TGTGCCAGCAGTGAACAGGACTCTTCCTCTAATGAGCAGTTCTTC
CASSEQDSSSNEQFF
>few|NA|TRBV19|TRBJ2-1
TGTGCCAGTGGACCCCCCGGGCAGTTCAATGAGCAGTTCTTC
CASGPPGQFNEQFF
>few|TRBD2|TRBV27|TRBJ2-2
TGTGCCAGCAGTTGGGGGGGAATTAACGCCGGGGAGCTGTTTTTT
CASSWGGINAGELFF
>NA|TRBD1|TRBV9|TRBJ1-2
TGTGCCAGCAGCACCCCCCAGACAGGGTACAACTATGGCTACACCTTC
CASSTPQTGYNYGYTF
>NA|NA|TRBV7-9|TRBJ1-5
TGTGCCAGCAGCTTAGGGGGGTCACATGTGGTGGATCAGCCCCAGCATTTT
CASSLGGSHVVDQPQHF
>NA|NA|TRBV2|TRBJ1-5
TGTGCCAGCAGCGCTCGCGAACAGGCCTGGTCCAATCAGCCCCAGCATTTT
CASSAREQAWSNQPQHF
>NA|TRBD1|TRBV5-1|TRBJ2-7
TGCGCCAGCAGACGGGACAGGGGTAAGGACGAGCAGTACTTC
CASRRDRGKDEQYF
>few|TRBD1|TRBV6-2/TRBV6-3|TRBJ2-7
TGTGCCAGCAGTTACTTAAGGGGGCGAGTTTACTCCTACGAGCAGTACTTC
CASSYLRGRVYSYEQYF
>NA|NA|TRBV11-2|TRBJ1-1
TGTGCCAGCAGCCGCGGCTATTCAAACACTGAAGCTTTCTTT
CASSRGYSNTEAFF
>NA|TRBD2|TRBV6-4|TRBJ2-1
TGTGCCAGCAGCATACTAGCGGGGGCCTACAATGAGCAGTTCTTC
CASSILAGAYNEQFF
>NA|NA|TRBV6-2/TRBV6-3|TRBJ1-1
TGTGCCAGCAGTTACTCACCCTCAGATTGGCAAGCTTTCTTT
CASSYSPSDWQAFF
>NA|NA|TRBV13|TRBJ2-7
TGTGCCAGCAGCCCAGGGGTCGGAGAGCAGTACTTC
CASSPGVGEQYF
>NA|NA|TRBV24-1|TRBJ1-5
TGTGCCACCAGTGATGTTAGCAATCAGCCCCAGCATTTT
CATSDVSNQPQHF
>NA|NA|TRBV7-2|TRBJ1-2
TGTGCCAGCAGCTCCCCCCCAGGGATAGACTACACCTTC
CASSSPPGIDYTF
>NA|NA|TRBV5-6|TRBJ2-1
TGTGCCAGCAGCTTAGACCGCCTCTCCTACAATGAGCAGTTCTTC
CASSLDRLSYNEQFF
>NA|TRBD1|TRBV19|TRBJ1-4
TGTGCCAGTAGTTCAGGACAGGGGGTGATGTTTTTT
CASSSGQGVMFF
>NA|NA|TRBV4-2|TRBJ1-5
TGTGCCAGCAGCCAAGAGTGGCGGCAGTCTCAGCCCCAGCATTTT
CASSQEWRQSQPQHF
>NA|TRBD2|TRBV7-2|TRBJ2-5
TGTGCCAGCAGCCCCGGGACTAGCGGGATTGGGACCCAGTACTTC
CASSPGTSGIGTQYF
>NA|TRBD1|TRBV16|TRBJ2-6
TGTGCCAGCAGCCGTCTGGGACAGGGAACATCTGGGGCCAACGTCCTGACTTTC
CASSRLGQGTSGANVLTF
>few|NA|TRBV11-3|TRBJ2-7
TGTGCCAGCAGCTTAGGACGCGGAAGCTCCTACGAGCAGTACTTC
CASSLGRGSSYEQYF
>NA|NA|TRBV7-9|TRBJ1-5
TGTGCCAGCAGCTTAGCAAACAGGGACCCCCAGCATTTT
CASSLANRDPQHF
>NA|NA|TRBV29-1|TRBJ2-2
TGCAGCGTCAGATTTACCGGGGAGCTGTTTTTT
CSVRFTGELFF
>NA|TRBD2|TRBV4-2|TRBJ2-1
TGTGCCAGCAGCCAGACGACTAGCGGGGCGAATGAGCAGTTCTTC
CASSQTTSGANEQFF
>NA|NA|TRBV7-2|TRBJ2-3
TGTGCCAGCAAGATTCGGGGCGTCGAACGCACAGATACGCAGTATTTT
CASKIRGVERTDTQYF
>once|NA|TRBV21-1|TRBJ2-2
TGTGCCAGCAGCAAAGTGAACCAGCGCGGCGGGGAGCTGTTTTTT
CASSKVNQRGGELFF
>NA|TRBD2|TRBV27|TRBJ2-1
TGTGCCAGCAGCCCTTACGCTCTGGCGGGAGGTTACAATGAGCAGTTCTTC
CASSPYALAGGYNEQFF
>NA|NA|TRBV27|TRBJ2-6
TGTGCCAGCAGCCTTATCAGGGCTGGGGCCAACGTCCTGACTTTC
CASSLIRAGANVLTF
>NA|TRBD2|TRBV25-1|TRBJ2-3
TGTGCCAGCGCCTCATGGACTAGCGGGGGGAAAGATACGCAGTATTTT
CASASWTSGGKDTQYF
>few|NA|TRBV5-8|TRBJ2-1
TGTGCCAGCAGCCCCAGGGCCGATGAGCAGTTCTTC
CASSPRADEQFF
>NA|NA|TRBV2|TRBJ1-5
TGTGCCAGCAGTGTAAGGGGCTATATTGGGAGCAATCAGCCCCAGCATTTT
CASSVRGYIGSNQPQHF
>NA|NA|TRBV2|TRBJ1-1
TGTGCCAGCAATCGGTCACCGGACGGGAACACTGAAGCTTTCTTT
CASNRSPDGNTEAFF
>NA|NA|TRBV11-2|TRBJ1-5
TGTGCCAGCAGCTCCAGCAGCAATCAGCCCCAGCATTTT
CASSSSSNQPQHF
>NA|NA|TRBV5-8|TRBJ1-5
TGTGCCAGCAGACGAGTAACGCAGCCCCAGCATTTT
CASRRVTQPQHF
>NA|TRBD2|TRBV2|TRBJ2-1
TGTGCCAGCAAAAGACTCTCTCGACTAGCGGGTAACAATGAGCAGTTCTTC
CASKRLSRLAGNNEQFF
>NA|NA|TRBV3-1/TRBV3-2|TRBJ2-7
TGTGCCAGCAGCCAAGTAACAGGGCATGACGAGCAGTACTTC
CASSQVTGHDEQYF
>NA|NA|TRBV6-5|TRBJ2-6
TGTGCCAGCCGAACATCTGGGGCCAACGTCCTGACTTTC
CASRTSGANVLTF
>NA|NA|TRBV5-1|TRBJ1-1
TGCGCCAGCAGCTCGCTGACCGGGACACTTATGAACACTGAAGCTTTCTTT
CASSSLTGTLMNTEAFF
>NA|NA|TRBV6-2/TRBV6-3|TRBJ1-1
TGTGCCAGCAGTTACCGGGGGGGGAACACTGAAGCTTTCTTT
CASSYRGGNTEAFF
>NA|NA|TRBV2|TRBJ1-6
TGTGCCAGCAGTGGTTGGGGGCCAGGTTCACCCCTCCACTTT
CASSGWGPGSPLHF
>NA|NA|TRBV6-2/TRBV6-3|TRBJ2-4
TGTGCCAGCAGTTACTCGTGGGACGCCAAAAACATTCAGTACTTC
CASSYSWDAKNIQYF
>NA|TRBD1|TRBV5-1|TRBJ2-6
TGCGCCAGCAGCTTACAGGGGGCTGGGGCCAACGTCCTGACTTTC
CASSLQGAGANVLTF
>NA|NA|TRBV6-6|TRBJ2-5
TGTGCCAGCAGTTACCAGGGGCAAGAGACCCAGTACTTC
CASSYQGQETQYF
>NA|NA|TRBV9|TRBJ2-3
TGTGCCAGCAGCGACGGGAGCCCCTTGGCAGATACGCAGTATTTT
CASSDGSPLADTQYF
>NA|TRBD1|TRBV5-4|TRBJ2-5
TGTGCCAGCAGCTCCGGGACAGGGGGTAAAGAGACCCAGTACTTC
CASSSGTGGKETQYF
>NA|NA|TRBV28|TRBJ1-5
TGTGCCAGCAGACTCACTGGGGGGGCCCAGCATTTT
CASRLTGGAQHF
>NA|NA|TRBV5-1|TRBJ2-7
TGCGCCAGCAGCCTGGCCGGGACCCACTCCTACGAGCAGTACTTC
CASSLAGTHSYEQYF
>NA|NA|TRBV6-1|TRBJ2-3
TGTGCCAGCAGTGAATACGATACGCAGTATTTT
CASSEYDTQYF
>NA|NA|TRBV27|TRBJ1-1
TGTGCCAGCAGTTTTCAAGGTGGAACTGAAGCTTTCTTT
CASSFQGGTEAFF
>NA|TRBD1|TRBV5-1|TRBJ2-1
TGCGCCAGCAGCCCAACACAGGGGGCGAATGAGCAGTTCTTC
CASSPTQGANEQFF
>NA|NA|TRBV11-2|TRBJ1-2
TGTGCCAGCAGCTTAGGGGGGGCTGAGATCGGCTATGGCTACACCTTC
CASSLGGAEIGYGYTF
>NA|TRBD1|TRBV19|TRBJ2-1
TGTGCCAGTAGTATTTTAGGGACAGGTAGATACAATGAGCAGTTCTTC
CASSILGTGRYNEQFF
>NA|TRBD1|TRBV6-2/TRBV6-3|TRBJ1-2
TGTGCCAGCAGTCTACCCCCTGGGGACAGGGGCCACTATGGCTACACCTTC
CASSLPPGDRGHYGYTF
>NA|NA|TRBV12-3/TRBV12-4|TRBJ1-1
TGTGCCAGCAGTTTTTACATCCTCCGGGGGGCTTTCTTT
CASSFYILRGAFF
>few|NA|TRBV7-2|TRBJ2-7
TGTGCCAGCAGCCCCCAGGCGGGGGCTTACGAGCAGTACTTC
CASSPQAGAYEQYF